These 8 T cell receptor beta chains were all obtained from the same sample, sequenced in a study of regulatory T cells in long-lasting Graves disease. Time point here: persistent/refractory GD, antithyroid drugs over 5 years with positive TRAb. The TCR library was made from RNA extracted from PBMCs. Sequencing libraries for TCR beta were prepared with iRepertoire HTBI primers and Arm-PCR of CDR3 regions. A single record per CDR3 protein comes from TCRdb applying MiXCR to the multiplex PCR reads. The table shows 300,000 to 400,000 distinct CDR3 sequences, with around 20% occurring only once. The material sequenced was peripheral blood mononuclear cells (PBMCs), taken when the disease was refractory, from a patient treated with antithyroid drugs. These receptors came from a female donor with Graves disease.

At least ten counts were recorded for this clonotype. V usage is TRBV7-3 and J usage is TRBJ2-7; 14 bases agree with TRBD2. CDR3 length: 16 residues. Per germline, CDR1 SGHTA and CDR2 FQGTGA. The trim removed 4 bases at V and 7 bases at J, leaving 9 bases unmatched. This CDR3 reads CASSSMGLAGAREQYF. The DNA for the CDR3 is TGTGCCAGCAGCTCCATGGGACTAGCGGGAGCACGGGAGCAGTACTTC.

J is TRBJ2-7 and V is TRBV20-1; TRBD1 matches at 8 bases. The V segment lost 2 bases and the J segment 5 bases; nucleotides outside the gene matches: 20. The CDR3 sequence is 18 residues long. Germline V gene sequence: CDR1 DFQATT, CDR2 SNEGSKA (reference sequence). The CDR3: CSARPPEGMRQGLHEQYF. CDR3 DNA: TGCAGTGCTAGACCACCCGAGGGGATGCGACAGGGGCTCCACGAGCAGTACTTC.

The genes are TRBV5-1 and TRBJ2-7, with TRBD1 matching 7 bases. The CDR3 is 14 amino acids. Trimming took 1 base from V and 5 from J; bases not matched to a gene: 6. Germline V gives CDR1 SGHRS, CDR2 YFSETQ. The CDR3 DNA reads TGCGCCAGCAGCTTGCCCGACAGGGCCCACGAGCAGTACTTC. This gives the protein CASSLPDRAHEQYF. The full variable domain, its missing parts supplied by reference TRBV5-1 and TRBJ2-7, is KAGVTQTPRYLIKTRGQQVTLSCSPISGHRSVSWYQQTPGQGLQFLFEYFSETQRNKGNFPGRFSGRQFSNSRSEMNVSTLELGDSALYLCASSLPDRAHEQYFGPGTRLTVT.

The chain employs TRBV6-5 and TRBJ2-7, with 8 positions matching TRBD2. J was trimmed by 4 bases and V by 4 bases; bases with no gene match: 9. CDR3 length: 15 amino acids. From germline, CDR1 is MNHEY and CDR2 SVGAGI. In DNA form, the CDR3 reads TGTGCCAGCAGTTCGCGAAGCGGGGGCCATTACGAGCAGTACTTC. Protein sequence: CASSSRSGGHYEQYF.

The sample holds many counts of this clonotype. The V call is TRBV12-3 or TRBV12-4, the J call TRBJ1-4, with a possible D match to TRBD1 (5 bases). Trimming removed 5 bases at V and 8 bases at J, with 21 bases between. The CDR3 contains 16 residues. The CDR3 is CASSPSLGGGEEKLFF. The CDR3 DNA reads as TGTGCCAGCAGTCCCTCGCTGGGCGGGGGGGAGGAAAAACTGTTTTTT.

This clonotype was counted between two and nine times. The chain links TRBV5-4 to TRBJ2-3, with D possibly TRBD1 on 5 matching bases. This CDR3 has 14 residues. From germline, CDR1 is SGHNT and CDR2 YYREEE (reference sequence). V was trimmed by 0 bases and J by 5 bases, leaving 10 bases between them. This chain's CDR3 is CASSLARVEDTQYF. The CDR3 region has the DNA TGTGCCAGCAGCTTGGCCAGGGTGGAAGATACGCAGTATTTT.

This clonotype was counted between two and nine times. This chain links TRBV19 with TRBJ1-5; 8 bases agree with TRBD1. CDR3 length equals 16 residues. CDR1 is LNHDA, CDR2 SQIVND, per germline (reference sequence). Trimming took 6 bases from V and 4 from J; bases not matched to a gene: 11. The DNA of the CDR3 is TGTGCCAGTAGCCTCATGAATACAGGGGGGAATCAGCCCCAGCATTTT. It is translated as CASSLMNTGGNQPQHF.

This clonotype was recorded many times. This chain links TRBV2 with TRBJ2-6; D gene unclear. Deletions cut 7 bases from V and 4 bases from J, with 8 bases between. Looked up from germline, CDR1 is SNHLY and CDR2 is FYNNEI. This CDR3 spans 13 amino acids. The CDR3 loop is CASTAPGANVLTF. DNA of the CDR3: TGTGCCAGCACGGCCCCCGGGGCCAACGTCCTGACTTTC.